The present entry profiles one T cell receptor beta chain with its context. This specimen comes from a study of blood T cell repertoires in COVID-19. Some clones are missing from TCRdb's copy, which holds only in-frame ones; the method was immunoSEQ multiplex PCR. The sample comprises about 270,000 clones, under 90% of which are singletons, and roughly 3% rests with the top ten. The germline V and J ends were trimmed by 5 bases and 6 bases, with 17 bases remaining between them. The CDR3 loop spans 14 amino acids. Germline loops: CDR1 PRHDT, CDR2 FYEKMQ (reference sequence). The J gene is TRBJ2-7, the V gene TRBV13; D is perhaps TRBD2 (6 bases). The sequencing sample was made of peripheral blood. The receptor comes from a woman aged 18 to 35 with acute or convalescent COVID-19. This chain's CDR3 is CASSPPSGRSEQYF. CDR3 DNA sequence: TGTGCCAGCAGCCCCCCTTCAGGGAGGAGCGAGCAGTACTTC.